These T cell receptor beta chains were read from a single sample in a study of early T cells in non-severe SARS-CoV-2 infection. TCRdb re-called the 5' RACE reads through MiXCR, storing one row per CDR3 protein. The profile covers fewer than 80,000 distinct CDR3 sequences, with around 13% appearing a single time and 0.95% to 1.5% taken by the ten largest. The sequencing used whole blood, collected at baseline. The receptors come from an adult who was a healthcare worker with PCR-confirmed SARS-CoV-2 infection or an uninfected control (not recorded which). The donor label of this sample is uncertain. Both conserved end residues are part of each CDR3. The order of the fields is J gene, D gene, clone size, V gene, CDR3 protein, CDR3 DNA. The D gene is left open where the match is weak. The size of a clone is reported for some rows only, either as once, few or many, or as a class for expanded clones.

TRBJ2-3	NA	NA	TRBV7-2	CASSSPGPRESTDTQYF	TGTGCCAGCAGCTCCCCCGGACCACGGGAAAGCACAGATACGCAGTATTTT
TRBJ2-1	NA	NA	TRBV6-1	CASTHRVSSYNEQFF	TGTGCCAGCACTCACAGGGTGAGCTCCTACAATGAGCAGTTCTTC
TRBJ2-1	NA	NA	TRBV19	CASTQGGTNEQFF	TGTGCCAGTACCCAGGGGGGGACGAATGAGCAGTTCTTC
TRBJ2-5	TRBD1	NA	TRBV5-4	CASSFRQGWGQETQYF	TGTGCCAGCAGCTTCAGACAGGGATGGGGGCAAGAGACCCAGTACTTC
TRBJ2-4	NA	NA	TRBV30	CAWSPNQGPKNIQYF	TGTGCCTGGAGTCCCAATCAGGGACCCAAAAACATTCAGTACTTC
TRBJ1-2	TRBD1	NA	TRBV5-6	CASSRDRVIGYTF	TGTGCCAGCAGCCGGGACAGGGTTATTGGCTACACCTTC
TRBJ1-2	NA	few	TRBV6-1	CASSEPTNYGYTF	TGTGCCAGCAGTGAACCGACAAACTATGGCTACACCTTC
TRBJ2-3	NA	many	TRBV19	CASSTGLADTQYF	TGTGCCAGTAGTACCGGACTTGCAGATACGCAGTATTTT
TRBJ1-6	TRBD1	NA	TRBV14	CASKDGQGGRSPLHF	TGTGCCAGCAAGGATGGACAGGGAGGGCGATCACCCCTCCACTTT
TRBJ2-3	NA	few	TRBV5-6	CASSPSFFSTDTQYF	TGTGCCAGCAGCCCAAGCTTCTTTAGCACAGATACGCAGTATTTT
TRBJ1-1	TRBD1	NA	TRBV2	CASSAGTASVGTEAFF	TGTGCCAGCAGCGCCGGGACAGCTAGCGTGGGCACTGAAGCTTTCTTT
TRBJ2-2	TRBD1	many	TRBV5-6	CASSSDRGRRELFF	TGTGCCAGCAGCTCAGACAGGGGGCGTCGGGAGCTGTTTTTT
TRBJ1-5	NA	NA	TRBV29-1	CSVAGEGANQPQHF	TGCAGCGTTGCCGGGGAGGGTGCGAATCAGCCCCAGCATTTT
TRBJ2-2	NA	NA	TRBV11-3	CASSLDFAGELFF	TGTGCCAGCAGCTTAGATTTCGCCGGGGAGCTGTTTTTT
TRBJ2-5	NA	NA	TRBV5-1	CASSLTGMRGETQYF	TGCGCCAGCAGCTTGACAGGGATGAGGGGTGAGACCCAGTACTTC
TRBJ2-1	NA	NA	TRBV2	CASQGRGAHNEQFF	TGTGCCAGTCAAGGCAGGGGTGCCCACAATGAGCAGTTCTTC
TRBJ2-6	TRBD1	NA	TRBV3-1	CASSPFGTGAGANVLTF	TGTGCCAGCAGCCCTTTTGGGACAGGGGCTGGGGCCAACGTCCTGACTTTC
TRBJ2-5	TRBD1	many	TRBV9	CASSAQGVKETQYF	TGTGCCAGCAGCGCGCAGGGGGTGAAAGAGACCCAGTACTTC
TRBJ1-3	NA	many	TRBV12-3/TRBV12-4	CASSFPHTPMWGNTIYF	TGTGCCAGCAGTTTCCCACACACACCTATGTGGGGAAACACCATATATTTT
TRBJ2-1	TRBD1	many	TRBV10-2	CASSTRQGSIDEQFF	TGCGCCAGCAGTACTAGACAGGGGTCTATTGATGAGCAGTTCTTC
TRBJ2-3	NA	many	TRBV7-8	CASRRGSDTQYF	TGTGCCAGCAGGCGGGGCTCAGATACGCAGTATTTT
TRBJ1-1	NA	few	TRBV18	CASSPMAVNTEAFF	TGTGCCAGCTCACCAATGGCCGTCAACACTGAAGCTTTCTTT
TRBJ2-2	NA	many	TRBV4-1	CASSRGPGELFF	TGCGCCAGCAGCCGGGGGCCCGGGGAGCTGTTTTTT
TRBJ2-6	NA	many	TRBV29-1	CSVRNSGANVLIF	TGCAGCGTTCGGAACTCTGGGGCCAACGTCCTGATTTTC
TRBJ2-2	TRBD1	NA	TRBV28	CASSTGGTSRMGTGELFF	TGTGCCAGCAGTACAGGGGGGACATCCCGTATGGGCACCGGGGAGCTGTTTTTT
TRBJ2-3	NA	NA	TRBV19	CASSTRTDTQYF	TGTGCCAGTAGTACTAGGACAGATACGCAGTATTTT
TRBJ2-3	NA	many	TRBV10-2	CASIEGPTPSDTQYF	TGCGCCAGCATTGAGGGACCGACCCCGTCCGATACGCAGTATTTT
TRBJ1-1	NA	few	TRBV9	CAGPRRPPNTEAFF	TGTGCCGGCCCCCGGAGGCCCCCGAACACTGAAGCTTTCTTT
TRBJ2-1	NA	NA	TRBV5-1	CASSIGALAEQFF	TGCGCCAGCAGCATAGGGGCACTAGCTGAGCAGTTCTTC
TRBJ2-3	NA	NA	TRBV7-2	CASSSPVGGKADTQYF	TGTGCCAGCAGCTCACCAGTCGGGGGAAAGGCAGATACGCAGTATTTT
TRBJ1-3	TRBD1	NA	TRBV12-3/TRBV12-4	CASNPGAGTGNPGNTIYF	TGTGCCAGCAATCCGGGGGCGGGGACAGGCAACCCTGGAAACACCATATATTTT
TRBJ1-6	NA	few	TRBV2	CARDLPGYNSPLHF	TGTGCCAGAGACCTTCCAGGATATAATTCACCCCTCCACTTT
TRBJ2-1	TRBD1	few	TRBV29-1	CSTLHRGRGNEQFF	TGCAGCACGTTACACAGGGGGCGTGGGAATGAGCAGTTCTTC
TRBJ1-6	NA	few	TRBV6-6	CASRASLSPLHF	TGTGCCAGCAGGGCTTCTCTATCACCCCTCCACTTT
TRBJ2-2	NA	NA	TRBV5-1	CASSLAVPGELFF	TGCGCCAGCAGCTTGGCCGTACCCGGGGAGCTGTTTTTT
TRBJ1-1	NA	many	TRBV12-3/TRBV12-4	CASSLSGLGTEAFF	TGTGCCAGCAGTTTATCCGGGTTAGGCACTGAAGCTTTCTTT
TRBJ2-2	NA	few	TRBV11-1	CASSPTTGELFF	TGTGCCAGCAGCCCTACAACCGGGGAGCTGTTTTTT
TRBJ2-3	NA	NA	TRBV7-2	CASSLAHGGTDTQYF	TGTGCCAGCAGCTTAGCCCACGGTGGCACAGATACGCAGTATTTT
TRBJ2-3	NA	few	TRBV15	CATSRVKGFTSTDTQYF	TGTGCCACCAGCAGAGTTAAAGGATTTACTAGCACAGATACGCAGTATTTT
TRBJ2-5	NA	NA	TRBV29-1	CSVEQETQYF	TGCAGCGTCGAGCAAGAGACCCAGTACTTC
TRBJ2-4	NA	few	TRBV2	CASRAVGGPAKNIQYF	TGTGCCAGCAGAGCCGTGGGGGGGCCTGCCAAAAACATTCAGTACTTC
TRBJ1-5	NA	few	TRBV12-3/TRBV12-4	CASSTRQVNQPQHF	TGTGCCAGCAGTACCAGACAAGTCAATCAGCCCCAGCATTTT
TRBJ2-5	NA	few	TRBV12-3/TRBV12-4	CASSLGFVETQYF	TGTGCCAGCAGTTTAGGCTTTGTAGAGACCCAGTACTTC
TRBJ1-1	NA	NA	TRBV12-3/TRBV12-4	CASSSVGGGTEAFF	TGTGCCAGCAGTTCCGTTGGGGGAGGCACTGAAGCTTTCTTT
TRBJ1-2	NA	NA	TRBV5-4	CASSHGAGDGYTF	TGTGCCAGCAGCCACGGTGCGGGCGATGGCTACACCTTC
TRBJ1-6	TRBD1	NA	TRBV5-1	CASSANWGQGSPLHF	TGCGCCAGCAGCGCGAACTGGGGACAGGGATCACCCCTCCACTTT
TRBJ2-3	NA	many	TRBV6-6	CASSYLNRELDTQYF	TGTGCCAGCAGTTACTTGAACAGAGAGCTAGATACGCAGTATTTT
TRBJ1-4	TRBD1	few	TRBV7-2	CASGQGVKEKLFF	TGTGCCAGCGGTCAGGGGGTGAAGGAAAAACTGTTTTTT
TRBJ1-2	NA	NA	TRBV20-1	CSAGANYGYTF	TGCAGTGCAGGGGCTAACTATGGCTACACCTTC